These 3 T cell receptor beta chains were all obtained from the same sample, sequenced in a study of blood T cell repertoires in COVID-19. Measured with immunoSEQ multiplex PCR; TCRdb has only the in-frame clones, and not every one. The table includes 200,000 to 250,000 clones, roughly four fifths detected once. What was sequenced was PBMCs or T cells enriched from blood (not recorded which). Every receptor here comes from a man aged 35 to 55 who had recovered from COVID-19.

This chain uses TRBV10-3 with TRBJ2-7; the match to TRBD1 covers 8 bases. There are 14 residues in the CDR3. CDR1 ENHRY and CDR2 SYGVKD come from the germline V gene. Trimming cost V 10 bases and J 7 bases; bases outside gene matches: 15. The CDR3 DNA is TGTGCCACCGAAGGAGGACAGGGTACGAAGGAGCAGTACTTC. Protein sequence: CATEGGQGTKEQYF.

This chain links TRBV12-3 or TRBV12-4 with TRBJ1-2; TRBD1 is a possible D gene (6 bases). The ends were cut back, 7 bases at V and 6 bases at J, with 15 bases in the middle. The CDR3 contains 13 residues. CDR3 nucleotides: TGTGCCAGCACCTATGGACAGAACCATGGCTACACCTTC. It specifies CASTYGQNHGYTF.

This rearrangement joins TRBV4-1 to TRBJ1-5; D may be TRBD1 (6 bases). The V gene lost 3 bases and the J gene lost 3 bases, with 18 bases spanning the gap. Germline CDR1 and CDR2: MGHRA and YSYEKL. The CDR3 has 17 amino acids. The CDR3: CASSHRPKGVTNQPQHF. CDR3 nucleotides: TGCGCCAGCAGCCACCGCCCGAAGGGGGTGACCAATCAGCCCCAGCATTTT.